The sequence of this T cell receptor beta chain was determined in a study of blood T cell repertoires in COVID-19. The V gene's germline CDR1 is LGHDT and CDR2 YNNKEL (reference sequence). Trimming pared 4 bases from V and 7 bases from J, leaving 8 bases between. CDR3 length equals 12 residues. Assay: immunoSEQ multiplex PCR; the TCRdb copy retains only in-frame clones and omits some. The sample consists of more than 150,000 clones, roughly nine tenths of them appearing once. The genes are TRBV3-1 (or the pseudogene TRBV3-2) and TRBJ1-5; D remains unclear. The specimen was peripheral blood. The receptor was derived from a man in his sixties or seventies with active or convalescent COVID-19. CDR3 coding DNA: TGTGCCAGCAGCCGCGCGGGGCAGCCCCAGCATTTT. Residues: CASSRAGQPQHF.